This TCR beta chain is from a study of technical replicates of blood from a few donors. Only in-frame clones appear in the TCRdb table, and some are missing; sequencing was by immunoSEQ multiplex PCR. The table has roughly 83,000 clones, roughly nine tenths seen once. Unmatched junction bases numbered 12, after V lost 3 bases and J lost 4 bases. The CDR3 is 16 residues long. Germline V gene sequence: CDR1 SQVTM, CDR2 ANQGSEA. This chain uses TRBV29-1 with TRBJ2-1, with 7 bases matching TRBD2. The sequence derives from a human donor in good health. The sample consisted of T cells isolated from PBMCs. The chain's CDR3 is CSVDRWSGVEYNEQFF. The CDR3 nucleotides are TGCAGCGTTGACCGTTGGAGCGGGGTTGAATACAATGAGCAGTTCTTC.